This T cell receptor beta chain stems from a study of T cell repertoires in cytomegalovirus infection (dated by TCRdb to the late 2010s). About the full investigation: Peptide stimulations targeted recently identified HLA-C-restricted CMV epitopes, whose presentation resists viral immunomodulation, together with well-studied HLA-B-restricted epitopes. The HLA type of each donor mattered for the analysis, because public TCR beta signatures pointed to carriage of CMV infection along with the matching HLA type. What the work shows at the level of the full study, not this receptor alone: The ex vivo response was dominated by HLA-C-restricted CMV-specific TCR beta clonotypes, which also provided the single most frequent clonotype in two of eight donors. In both this cohort and an independent roughly 400-donor cohort, the cumulative frequency of public TCR beta family members distinguished carriers of CMV infection plus the relevant HLA type.

This clonotype showed up just a few times. The antigen this receptor binds is unknown. One base away there is no much larger clone; base qualities are not given. The treatment or condition label of this sample denotes: in vitro stimulation with specific CMV peptide epitopes to enrich CMV-specific T cells. Sequencing relied on an Illumina HiSeq 1500. TCRdb trimmed public reads at Q25 via fastp, called clones via MiXCR and kept in-frame beta chains. Merged by CDR3 protein, the rows form single entries marked with the most common genes and DNA. Within this sample are approximately 120,000 distinct CDR3 sequences, with less than 30% of them counted one time only. Around 80% of the sample is taken by the ten largest. This specimen consisted of CD8+ T cells from cultured PBMCs, obtained from culture after CMV antigen stimulation. The source is a human donor in good health (CMV status not recorded). Some clones in this sample may be carry-over from other donors' samples.

The base sequence is TGTGCCAGCAGCTCGGAAGGGTACGAGCAGTACTTC. Its protein product is CASSSEGYEQYF. This sequence uses TRBV7-9 and TRBJ2-7; no D segment can be confidently identified. The CDR3, cysteine through phenylalanine, is 12 amino acids long. The retained sequence is limited to the CDR3, 36 bases, with the frame set at the first base. Sequences SEHNR (CDR1) and FQNEAQ (CDR2) are obtained from the germline V gene (reference sequence). Trimming takes 4 bases from V and 4 bases from J, and the germline ends sit 8 bases apart.